This T cell receptor beta chain was documented in a study of Ad26.COV2.S vaccination and SARS-CoV-2 variants (dated by TCRdb to the early 2020s). Regarding the complete study: Donors in the vaccine arm were drawn from COV1001, a phase I-IIa trial of Ad26.COV2.S in healthy adults that was multicentre, randomized, double-blind and placebo-controlled. Ad26.COV2.S was administered intramuscularly at a dose of 5x10^10 or 1x10^11 viral particles, either as one shot or as two shots given 56 days apart. The specificity and breadth of SARS-CoV-2-reactive T cell receptors after Ad26.COV2.S vaccination were assessed by TCRbeta repertoire sequencing. The TCR-sequenced set comprised roughly 30 samples: some 19 Ad26.COV2.S vaccine recipients, 5 placebo recipients and 8 SARS-CoV-2 convalescent individuals. Participants in the trial were split at random into five groups of five each, receiving low-dose or high-dose Ad26.COV2.S once or twice, or else placebo on both occasions. Investigators did not know the trial group allocation while performing experiments and assessing outcomes. Summary of the overall study and its limitations: After vaccination, spike-specific CD8+ and CD4+ T cell responses were reported to show substantial breadth. Compared with placebo recipients, Ad26.COV2.S recipients showed higher spike-specific TCR breadth (P = 0.0014). The study was not powered for comparison of responses between vaccine doses or regimens. It was noted by the authors that total T cell responses may have been underestimated by the TCR breadth and depth analyses. Comparable non-spike TCR breadth was observed between vaccine and placebo recipients, consistent with only spike being contained in the vaccine.

From a lookup of the germline V gene (reference sequence), CDR1 and CDR2 are SGHNT and YYREEE. The CDR3 spans 14 residues, from the cysteine through the phenylalanine. Just the 42-base CDR3 DNA is kept, in frame starting at base 1. V and J lose 0 bases and 4 bases, and a span of 7 bases separates them. On this clone itself: Its antigen is still unknown. Qualities for individual bases were not recorded, and no much larger clone is one base off.

TCRbeta CDR3 regions were sequenced with the immunoSEQ Assay. After extraction, genomic DNA underwent amplification by bias-controlled multiplex PCR, followed by high-throughput sequencing. Concerning the study's data processing: To quantify the absolute abundance of every unique TCRbeta CDR3 region, sequences were collapsed and filtered. T cell fraction was estimated by normalization of TCRbeta template counts to usable DNA, with usable DNA being measured through amplification of reference genes present in all nucleated cells. Repertoire TCRs were annotated as SARS-CoV-2-specific by exact matching of V gene, CDR3 amino acid sequence and J gene to a known reactive TCR set. The reference SARS-CoV-2 TCR set came from MIRA and was filtered for enrichment in COVID-19-positive ImmuneCODE repertoires, removing public or cross-reactive TCRs. Based on the MIRA antigens, annotated TCRs were further analysed at the level of specific ORF or position within ORF. Breadth was defined as annotated unique rearrangements over total unique productive rearrangements; depth was the summed frequency of those rearrangements. TCR breadth was compared between groups using two-sided Wilcoxon rank-sum tests. Entries here come from immuneACCESS through TCRdb and include only in-frame sequences with V and J called. Some clones fail to appear in such tables; in the studies checked, an unresolved V gene covers under half of the shortfall, and the cause of the remainder is unknown. V and J calls and clone size follow that table, whereas D and trimming were derived from the DNA. For this sample there are more than 300,000 clones; more than 70% appear just once. The biggest ten clones account for 1.9% of the sample.

The treatment or condition tag for this specimen amounts to: some 20 received Ad26.COV2.S at low or high dose, single or two shots; about 5 received placebo; per-sample allocation not given. Repertoires of vaccine and placebo recipients were sequenced from samples collected on day 63 after the first injection. Cohort 1b enrolled 25 or so adults aged 18-55 years at a single site in Boston, USA, between 29 July and 7 August 2020. Ad26.COV2.S was a replication-incompetent adenovirus type 26 vector that expressed a prefusion-stabilized SARS-CoV-2 spike protein derived from the original Wuhan strain. The chain is encoded by TRBV5-4 joined to TRBJ1-4; confidence is insufficient to name the D gene. Sequencing used peripheral blood, obtained in a trial of Ad26.COV2.S vaccine versus placebo. This clonotype was sampled from a person between 18 and 59 years old who received the Ad26.COV2.S COVID-19 vaccine or a placebo. The CDR3 here reads CASSLGTDNEKLFF. The DNA is as follows: TGTGCCAGCAGCTTGGGGACTGATAATGAAAAACTGTTTTTT.